One and the same sample provided the 30 T cell receptor beta chains below, sequenced in a study of CD8+CD57+ T cells in acquired aplastic anemia. Genomic DNA acted as the template from which TCR beta VDJ combination and CDR3 sequence profiling were carried out. Each CDR3 protein gets one entry after TCRdb re-called the reads with MiXCR. The sample yields just over 200,000 distinct CDR3 sequences, 65% seen once. It was patients with CD8+CD57+ cell expansion by flow cytometry who were chosen for sequencing. The sequencing sample was made of sorted CD4+, CD8+, or CD8+CD57+ T cells (not recorded which) from PBMCs. Receptors originate from a human donor with aplastic anemia.

This clonotype was counted a few times. The chain links TRBV10-3 to TRBJ1-1; D unresolved. V gave up 3 bases and J gave up 4 bases, with 12 bases separating them. The CDR3 is 14 residues long. Germline CDR1 reads ENHRY; CDR2 reads SYGVKD. The CDR3, as DNA: TGTGCCATCAGTGATAGAGCGACTTCCACTGAAGCTTTCTTT. Translation: CAISDRATSTEAFF.

The sample holds a few counts of this clonotype. This chain connects TRBV20-1 to TRBJ1-1, with D perhaps TRBD1 (6 bases). V was shortened by 2 bases and J by 1 base, with 11 bases between the two germline ends. The CDR3 is made up of 14 amino acids. Germline assignment: CDR1 DFQATT and CDR2 SNEGSKA (reference sequence). For the CDR3, the DNA is TGCAGTGCTAGACTGGGACACAGGAACACTGAAGCTTTCTTT. Its translation: CSARLGHRNTEAFF.

Ten or more counts support this clonotype. This chain joins TRBV20-1 and TRBJ2-1, with 7 bases fitting TRBD1. V lost 0 bases to trimming and J lost 4 bases; unmatched junction nucleotides: 6. This CDR3 is built from 15 residues. Germline CDR1 reads DFQATT; CDR2 reads SNEGSKA (reference sequence). The CDR3 DNA reads TGCAGTGCTAGAGATCACAGGGGACCTTACAATGAGCAGTTCTTC. Amino acid sequence: CSARDHRGPYNEQFF.

This sequence joins TRBV4-3 and TRBJ2-2; 9 nucleotides agree with TRBD1. The length of the CDR3 is 14 residues. The J segment lost 5 bases and the V segment lost 5 bases, leaving 3 bases of the junction unmatched. Germline lookup yields CDR1 LGHNA and CDR2 YSLEER. The CDR3 DNA reads as TGCGCCAGCAGCTTGGGGACAGGGACCGGGGAGCTGTTTTTT. This translates into CASSLGTGTGELFF.

V is TRBV28 and J is TRBJ1-1; D is unclear. The germline gives CDR1 MDHEN, CDR2 SYDVKM. Trimming removed 8 bases at V and 0 bases at J, with 7 bases between. There are 12 residues in the CDR3. For the CDR3, the DNA is TGTGCCAGCCGACGGGTGAACACTGAAGCTTTCTTT. Translated, it gives CASRRVNTEAFF.

J is TRBJ1-5 and V is TRBV19; 10 bases fit TRBD1. V dropped 6 bases and J dropped 12; count of bases not matched to a gene: 8. Germline-derived CDR1 and CDR2 are LNHDA and SQIVND (reference sequence). This CDR3 region has 13 residues. CDR3 residues: CASRWTGGTLQHF. The DNA for the CDR3 is TGTGCCAGTAGATGGACAGGGGGGACGCTCCAGCATTTT.

The chain uses TRBV25-1 and TRBJ1-3; 8 bases agree with TRBD1. Trimming at V came to 1 base and at J to 1 base, leaving 3 bases not matched to a gene. The germline V gene has CDR1 MGHDK and CDR2 SYGVNS. This CDR3 region has 16 residues. CDR3 amino acids: CASSELGTGSGNTIYF. The CDR3 nucleotides read TGTGCCAGCAGTGAATTGGGGACAGGATCTGGAAACACCATATATTTT.

The table lists this clonotype with a few counts. The chain links TRBV7-2 to TRBJ2-1, with 8 bases fitting TRBD1. Germline trimming cut 5 bases from V and 7 bases from J; bases unmatched to any gene: 7. The CDR3 loop spans 14 amino acids. Germline values: CDR1 SGHTA, CDR2 FQGNSA. CDR3 DNA sequence: TGTGCCAGCAGCGAGGACAGGGCGGGGAATGAGCAGTTCTTC. It specifies CASSEDRAGNEQFF.

V is TRBV7-3 and J is TRBJ2-1, with D possibly TRBD2 on 5 matching bases. The germline V gene encodes CDR1 SGHTA and CDR2 FQGTGA. The CDR3 sequence is 17 residues long. The ends were cut back, 2 bases at V and 6 bases at J, with 20 bases in the middle. CDR3 in DNA: TGTGCCAGCAGCTTATTAGGTGGGCCTAGCTTAGGCAATGAGCAGTTCTTC. It encodes CASSLLGGPSLGNEQFF.

CDR3 residues: CATSTGGYGYTF. CDR3 coding DNA: TGTGCCACCAGCACAGGGGGCTATGGCTACACCTTC. The V gene is TRBV15, the J gene TRBJ1-2; TRBD1 matches at 7 bases. V was clipped by 4 bases and J by 4 bases; unmatched bases: 0. From germline, CDR1 is LNHNV and CDR2 YYDKDF (reference sequence). The CDR3 runs 12 residues.

This clonotype was detected only a few times. The V call is TRBV7-9, the J call TRBJ2-7, with D possibly matching TRBD1 (7 bases). The V gene's germline CDR1 is SEHNR and CDR2 FQNEAQ (reference sequence). Between the trimmed V and J ends, which lost 1 base and 11 bases, there was a span of 9 bases. This CDR3 is built from 11 residues. CDR3 residues: CASSLGRGEYF. CDR3 nucleotides: TGTGCCAGCAGCTTAGGCAGGGGGGAGTACTTC.

V usage is TRBV7-3 and J usage is TRBJ2-1; 10 nucleotides align to TRBD1. The CDR3 totals 17 residues. CDR1 and CDR2 from the germline V gene are SGHTA and FQGTGA. J was trimmed by 4 bases and V by 0 bases; bases with no gene match: 6. The chain's CDR3 is CASSLTTDRGVYNEQFF. For the CDR3, the DNA is TGTGCCAGCAGCTTAACTACGGACAGGGGGGTTTACAATGAGCAGTTCTTC.

The chain is built from TRBV20-1 and TRBJ1-2, with TRBD1 matching 7 bases. With V trimmed by 6 bases and J by 2 bases, 15 bases remained unmatched. This CDR3 is 16 amino acids long. The germline V gene encodes CDR1 DFQATT and CDR2 SNEGSKA (reference sequence). CDR3 in amino acids: CSAPTPGQATNYGYTF. CDR3 nucleotide sequence: TGCAGTGCCCCTACCCCTGGACAGGCGACGAACTATGGCTACACCTTC.

The rearrangement joins TRBV25-1 to TRBJ2-5, with D possibly being TRBD1 (5 bases). There are 16 residues in the CDR3. Trimming stripped 0 bases from V and 0 bases from J, with 11 bases between. Germline assignment: CDR1 MGHDK and CDR2 SYGVNS. CDR3 coding DNA: TGTGCCAGCAGTGAATATATGACAGCGTACCAAGAGACCCAGTACTTC. This codes for CASSEYMTAYQETQYF.

The chain employs TRBV2 and TRBJ2-5; 7 bases align to TRBD2. Germline V gene lookup returns CDR1 SNHLY and CDR2 FYNNEI. The CDR3 covers 15 residues. V was clipped by 3 bases and J by 5 bases; unmatched bases: 9. The CDR3 nucleotides are TGTGCCAGCAGTGACTCAGGGACGCGGGGGGAGACCCAGTACTTC. It encodes CASSDSGTRGETQYF. The full variable domain, rest sourced from reference TRBV2 and TRBJ2-5, is EPEVTQTPSHQVTQMGQEVILRCVPISNHLYFYWYRQILGQKVEFLVSFYNNEISEKSEIFDDQFSVERPDGSNFTLKIRSTKLEDSAMYFCASSDSGTRGETQYFGPGTRLLVL.

The rearrangement joins TRBV29-1 to TRBJ2-7, with 8 bases identical to TRBD1. Germline trimming cut 3 bases from V and 4 bases from J; bases unmatched to any gene: 11. The length of the CDR3 is 15 residues. Germline assignment: CDR1 SQVTM and CDR2 ANQGSEA. The DNA of the CDR3 is TGCAGCGTTGAGACTCGGACAGGGATGTTGTACGAGCAGTACTTC. This encodes CSVETRTGMLYEQYF.

This clonotype was counted a few times. The J gene is TRBJ2-1, the V gene TRBV2; D is undetermined. The germline gives CDR1 SNHLY, CDR2 FYNNEI. Trimming left V 4 bases short and J 8 bases short, with 12 bases between. This CDR3 comprises 13 residues. Here the CDR3 DNA reads TGTGCCAGCAGTGTAGCCCCCGGCGATGAGCAGTTCTTC. This codes for CASSVAPGDEQFF.

This chain connects TRBV20-1 to TRBJ1-4; 7 bases map to TRBD1. This CDR3 spans 13 amino acids. The V and J ends lost 6 bases and 7 bases, in that order; junction bases with no gene match: 8. Germline assignment: CDR1 DFQATT and CDR2 SNEGSKA (reference sequence). CDR3 sequence reads: CSAADRSSEKLFF. DNA of the CDR3: TGCAGTGCAGCGGACAGGAGCTCTGAAAAACTGTTTTTT.

The rearrangement links TRBV12-3 or TRBV12-4 to TRBJ2-7, with D perhaps TRBD1 or TRBD2 (5 bases each). There are 14 residues in the CDR3. Trimming took off 6 bases at V and 3 bases at J, with 15 bases between the two ends. CDR3 sequence (DNA): TGTGCCAGCAGCCCCCCTGGGGGAAACTACGAGCAGTACTTC. It yields the protein CASSPPGGNYEQYF.

The chain joins TRBV7-8 to TRBJ1-2, with D tentatively TRBD1 (6 bases). This CDR3 contains 13 residues. Germline V lookup: CDR1 SGHVS, CDR2 FQNEAQ. V was shortened by 3 bases and J by 4 bases, with 9 bases between the two germline ends. The CDR3 DNA reads as TGTGCCAGCAGCTTCGACAGGACCTATGGCTACACCTTC. As protein: CASSFDRTYGYTF. The whole variable domain, remainder taken from reference TRBV7-8 and TRBJ1-2, is GAGVSQSPRYKVAKRGQDVALRCDPISGHVSLFWYQQALGQGPEFLTYFQNEAQLDKSGLPSDRFFAERPEGSVSTLKIQRTQQEDSAVYLCASSFDRTYGYTFGSGTRLTVV.

This clonotype was recorded a few times. This sequence joins TRBV7-9 and TRBJ1-6, with 9 bases lining up with TRBD1. Germline CDR1 and CDR2: SEHNR and FQNEAQ (reference sequence). This CDR3 comprises 16 residues. J was trimmed by 7 bases and V by 5 bases; bases with no gene match: 9. Written as DNA, the CDR3 is TGTGCCAGCAGCCGGGACAGGGACATTTACAATTCACCCCTCCACTTT. Translated: CASSRDRDIYNSPLHF.

The chain carries TRBV5-4 and TRBJ1-4, with D perhaps TRBD1 (6 bases). The CDR3 extends over 14 amino acids. Germline CDR1 SGHNT, CDR2 YYREEE (reference sequence). The V gene lost 1 base and the J gene lost 4 bases, with 8 bases spanning the gap. Here the CDR3 reads CASSLKQGNEKLFF. The CDR3 nucleotides read TGTGCCAGCAGCTTGAAACAGGGTAATGAAAAACTGTTTTTT.

The chain has TRBV19 and TRBJ1-1; D gene ambiguous. Looked up from germline, CDR1 is LNHDA and CDR2 is SQIVND (reference sequence). Trimming took off 0 bases at V and 5 bases at J, with 7 bases between the two ends. CDR3 length: 13 amino acids. The CDR3 here is CASSIDRSTEAFF. CDR3 nucleotide sequence: TGTGCCAGTAGTATAGATAGAAGTACTGAAGCTTTCTTT. Full variable domain (remainder filled in from reference TRBV19 and TRBJ1-1): DGGITQSPKYLFRKEGQNVTLSCEQNLNHDAMYWYRQDPGQGLRLIYYSQIVNDFQKGDIAEGYSVSREKKESFPLTVTSAQKNPTAFYLCASSIDRSTEAFFGQGTRLTVV.

This clonotype was seen repeatedly, ten times or more. The V gene is TRBV5-1, the J gene TRBJ2-2; possibly TRBD2 for D (6 bases). There are 16 residues in the CDR3. CDR1 and CDR2 from the germline V gene are SGHRS and YFSETQ. The V gene lost 2 bases and the J gene lost 2 bases, with 13 bases spanning the gap. The CDR3 here is CASSFFREENTGELFF. In nucleotides, the CDR3 is TGCGCCAGCAGCTTTTTCAGGGAGGAAAACACCGGGGAGCTGTTTTTT.

The chain recombines TRBV15 with TRBJ2-7; 8 bases map to TRBD1. J gave up 4 bases and V 0 bases, and 11 bases lay outside the gene matches. The CDR3 runs to 17 residues. Germline V gene lookup returns CDR1 LNHNV and CDR2 YYDKDF (reference sequence). In DNA form, the CDR3 reads TGTGCCACCAGCAGAGAAATAGCAGGGGGCGCTGGTTACGAGCAGTACTTC. This gives the protein CATSREIAGGAGYEQYF.

The V and J genes are TRBV15 and TRBJ2-1; perhaps TRBD1 as D (6 bases). Trimming removed 3 bases at V and 7 bases at J, with 22 bases between. The CDR3 spans 17 residues. From germline, CDR1 is LNHNV and CDR2 YYDKDF (reference sequence). CDR3 coding DNA: TGTGCCACCAGCAGCTCCAGGTCGGTACAGGGTTTTAATGAGCAGTTCTTC. The encoded protein is CATSSSRSVQGFNEQFF.

At least ten counts were recorded for this clonotype. CDR3: CASSLGQGYNSPLHF. The CDR3 DNA reads as TGTGCCAGCAGTTTGGGACAGGGGTATAATTCACCCCTCCACTTT. The rearrangement joins TRBV6-5 to TRBJ1-6, with TRBD1 matching 10 bases. Trimming took 4 bases from V and 4 from J; bases not matched to a gene: 1. This CDR3 contains 15 residues. Per germline, CDR1 MNHEY and CDR2 SVGAGI.

This clonotype was seen ten or more times. The genes are TRBV20-1 and TRBJ2-7, with 9 bases fitting TRBD1. V trimming: 5 bases; J trimming: 6 bases; junction bases outside the gene matches: 8. The V gene's germline CDR1 is DFQATT and CDR2 SNEGSKA (reference sequence). The CDR3 covers 13 residues. CDR3: CSARPGQGSEQYF. The CDR3 region has the DNA TGCAGTGCTCGTCCGGGACAGGGCTCCGAGCAGTACTTC.

CDR3 bases: TGCGCCAGCAGCTTGTCCAAAGTCAACGAGCAGTACTTC. Translated: CASSLSKVNEQYF. The chain couples TRBV5-1 to TRBJ2-7; D is uncertain. With 1 base removed from V and 5 bases from J, the gap between germline ends came to 10 bases. The CDR3 has 13 amino acids. Germline CDR1 SGHRS, CDR2 YFSETQ.

The V call is TRBV6-5, the J call TRBJ2-3, with D possibly matching TRBD2 (5 bases). V dropped 6 bases and J dropped 1 base, with 17 bases sitting between them. The germline CDR1 and CDR2 sequences are MNHEY and SVGAGI. The CDR3 sequence is 16 residues long. The CDR3 DNA is TGTGCCAGCAGCCGCCCTTCGGGGAAGGGCACAGATACGCAGTATTTT. Amino acids: CASSRPSGKGTDTQYF.